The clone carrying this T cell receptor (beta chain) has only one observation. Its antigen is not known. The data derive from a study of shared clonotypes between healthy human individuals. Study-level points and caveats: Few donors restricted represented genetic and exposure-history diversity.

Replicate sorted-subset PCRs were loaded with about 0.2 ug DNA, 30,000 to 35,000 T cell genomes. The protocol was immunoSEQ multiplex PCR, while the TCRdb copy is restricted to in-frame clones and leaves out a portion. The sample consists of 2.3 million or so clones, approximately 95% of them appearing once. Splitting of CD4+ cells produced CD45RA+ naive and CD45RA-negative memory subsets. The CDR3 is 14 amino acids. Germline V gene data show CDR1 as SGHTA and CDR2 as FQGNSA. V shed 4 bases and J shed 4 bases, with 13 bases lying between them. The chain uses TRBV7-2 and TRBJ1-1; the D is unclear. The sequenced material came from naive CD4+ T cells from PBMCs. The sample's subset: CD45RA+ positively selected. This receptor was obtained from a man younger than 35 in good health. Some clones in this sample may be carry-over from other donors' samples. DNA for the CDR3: TGTGCCAGCAGCTCAAGGAAAAGTGGCACTGAAGCTTTCTTT. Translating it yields CASSSRKSGTEAFF.